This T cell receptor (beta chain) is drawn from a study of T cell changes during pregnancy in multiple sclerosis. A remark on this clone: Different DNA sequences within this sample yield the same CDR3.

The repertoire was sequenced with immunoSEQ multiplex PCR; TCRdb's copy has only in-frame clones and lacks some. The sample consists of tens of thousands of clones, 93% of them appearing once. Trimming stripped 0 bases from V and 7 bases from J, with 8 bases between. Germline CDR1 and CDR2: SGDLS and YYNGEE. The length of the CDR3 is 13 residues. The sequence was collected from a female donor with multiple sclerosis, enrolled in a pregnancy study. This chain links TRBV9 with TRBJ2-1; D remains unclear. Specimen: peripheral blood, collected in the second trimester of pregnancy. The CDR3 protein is CASSVGSYNEQFF. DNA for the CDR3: TGTGCCAGCAGCGTAGGTAGCTATAATGAGCAGTTCTTC. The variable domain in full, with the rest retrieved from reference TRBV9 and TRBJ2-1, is DSGVTQTPKHLITATGQRVTLRCSPRSGDLSVYWYQQSLDQGLQFLIQYYNGEERAKGNILERFSAQQFPDLHSELNLSSLELGDSALYFCASSVGSYNEQFFGPGTRLTVL.